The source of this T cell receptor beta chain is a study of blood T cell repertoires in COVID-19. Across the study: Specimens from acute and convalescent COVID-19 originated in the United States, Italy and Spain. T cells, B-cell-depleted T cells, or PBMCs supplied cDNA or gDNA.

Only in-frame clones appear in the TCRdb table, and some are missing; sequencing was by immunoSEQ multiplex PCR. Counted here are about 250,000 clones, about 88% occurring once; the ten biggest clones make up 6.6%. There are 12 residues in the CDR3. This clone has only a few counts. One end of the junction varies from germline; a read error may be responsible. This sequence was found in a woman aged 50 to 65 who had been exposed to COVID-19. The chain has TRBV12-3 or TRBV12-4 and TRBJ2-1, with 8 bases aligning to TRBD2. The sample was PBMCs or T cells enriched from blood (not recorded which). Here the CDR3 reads CASSLEGGGPVF. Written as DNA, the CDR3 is TGTGCCAGCAGTTTAGAGGGCGGGGGGCCGGTCTTC.